This note documents a single TCR beta chain sequence. This entry is derived from a study of T-cell reconstitution after alpha-beta-depleted transplantation in children. Unique molecular identifiers featured in how the TCRbeta library was prepared. TCRdb called the PCR reads again in MiXCR, with one record for every CDR3 protein. The sample yields about 400,000 distinct CDR3 sequences, roughly 20% seen once. The source material was PBMCs from the stem cell graft donor, sampled from the stem cell graft. This clonotype originated in a human donor who donated a stem cell graft to a child with acute myeloid leukemia.

The CDR3, as DNA: TGTGCTAGTGGTTTGGCGGACAGGGTGTTTAACCCATCCGAGCAGTACTTC. Protein: CASGLADRVFNPSEQYF. The rearrangement links TRBV12-5 to TRBJ2-7, with 8 bases that match TRBD1. This CDR3 contains 17 residues. The V gene end was trimmed by 1 base and the J gene end by 6 bases; junction bases not matched to a gene: 14. CDR1 and CDR2 from the germline V gene are LGHNT and FRNRAP.